The 20 T cell receptor beta chains presented below share a single source sample, sequenced in a study of T cell responses to AZD1222 COVID-19 vaccine. The data were produced by immunoSEQ multiplex PCR, yet TCRdb's version contains in-frame clones alone and is incomplete. The data show tens of thousands of clones, 88% seen once. This material consisted of peripheral blood, taken on day 0 of AZD1222 vaccination. Receptor source: an adult in good health.

The gene calls are TRBV27 and TRBJ2-2; D remains unclear. Trimming took off 3 bases at V and 5 bases at J, with 13 bases between the two ends. The germline V gene has CDR1 MNHEY and CDR2 SMNVEV (reference sequence). The CDR3 has 15 amino acids. The CDR3 reads CASSFGLGSTGELFF. The CDR3 DNA follows: TGTGCCAGCAGTTTTGGGTTGGGTTCGACCGGGGAGCTGTTTTTT.

The CDR3 coding sequence is TGTGCCATCAGTGAACTAAGCTATGGCTACACCTTC. This sequence encodes CAISELSYGYTF. J is TRBJ1-2 and V is TRBV10-3; D remains unclear. V dropped 3 bases and J dropped 4 bases, with 6 bases sitting between them. The CDR3 loop spans 12 amino acids. Per germline, CDR1 ENHRY and CDR2 SYGVKD.

The chain links TRBV5-1 to TRBJ1-4; 8 bases are a match to TRBD1. With 0 bases clipped from V and 8 bases from J, the junction kept 3 bases outside the gene matches. The germline V gene encodes CDR1 SGHRS and CDR2 YFSETQ. The CDR3 sequence is 14 residues long. CDR3 sequence (DNA): TGCGCCAGCAGCTTGGTCAGGGGGCAGGAAAAACTGTTTTTT. This encodes CASSLVRGQEKLFF.

DNA for the CDR3: TGTGCCAGCAGCCTCTACCGGGACAGGGGTGGCTCACCCCTCCACTTT. This translates into CASSLYRDRGGSPLHF. The chain combines TRBV27 with TRBJ1-6; 10 bases align to TRBD1. CDR3 length equals 16 residues. The V and J ends lost 6 bases and 10 bases, in that order; junction bases with no gene match: 12. Per the germline V gene, CDR1 is MNHEY and CDR2 is SMNVEV (reference sequence).

The chain uses TRBV15 and TRBJ2-1; 10 bases are a match to TRBD1. CDR3 length equals 15 residues. Germline loops: CDR1 LNHNV, CDR2 YYDKDF (reference sequence). Unmatched junction bases numbered 0, after V lost 1 base and J lost 3 bases. The CDR3 reads CATSRGDRGYNEQFF. CDR3 nucleotides: TGTGCCACCAGCAGAGGGGACAGGGGCTACAATGAGCAGTTCTTC.

The chain carries TRBV14 and TRBJ2-1; 10 nucleotides agree with TRBD2. With V trimmed by 4 bases and J by 7 bases, 7 bases remained unmatched. CDR3 length equals 15 residues. CDR1 is SGHDN, CDR2 FVKESK, per germline. The CDR3 DNA is TGTGCCAGCAGCCGGCTAGCGGGAGCACTTAATGAGCAGTTCTTC. It is translated as CASSRLAGALNEQFF.

The chain couples TRBV19 to TRBJ2-5; D is possibly TRBD1 (6 bases). V was clipped by 5 bases and J by 4 bases, with 20 bases between them. CDR1 LNHDA and CDR2 SQIVND come from the germline V gene (reference sequence). CDR3 size: 16 residues. The CDR3 DNA follows: TGTGCCAGTAGTCTCCGGACAGTGCCACCCACAGAGACCCAGTACTTC. Translated, it gives CASSLRTVPPTETQYF.

The chain has TRBV5-1 and TRBJ2-2; weak D call: TRBD1 (5 bases). V was pared by 5 bases and J by 1 base, with 6 bases between. The CDR3 covers 13 residues. Per germline, CDR1 SGHRS and CDR2 YFSETQ. The CDR3 region is CASRTENTGELFF. In DNA, the CDR3 is TGCGCCAGCAGGACAGAGAACACCGGGGAGCTGTTTTTT.

The chain recombines TRBV6-5 with TRBJ1-4, with no clear D. Germline loops: CDR1 MNHEY, CDR2 SVGAGI. The germline V and J ends were trimmed by 3 bases and 6 bases, with 11 bases remaining between them. The CDR3 runs to 14 residues. The chain's CDR3 is CASSYYYADEKLFF. The CDR3 region has the DNA TGTGCCAGCAGTTATTATTACGCGGATGAAAAACTGTTTTTT.

This clone was seen once. The rearrangement uses TRBV14 and TRBJ1-4; D remains ambiguous. Between the trimmed V and J ends, which lost 2 bases and 3 bases, there was a span of 10 bases. Germline-derived CDR1 and CDR2 are SGHDN and FVKESK. The CDR3 runs to 15 residues. DNA of the CDR3: TGTGCCAGCAGCCAATTCGGGGAGGCTAATGAAAAACTGTTTTTT. It encodes CASSQFGEANEKLFF.

Within the sample, this clone is medium-sized. This chain joins TRBV7-2 and TRBJ2-7; 9 nucleotides align to TRBD1. CDR1 and CDR2 from the germline V gene are SGHTA and FQGNSA. V was pared by 6 bases and J by 6 bases, with 12 bases of the junction left unmatched. The CDR3 length is 15 residues. The CDR3 DNA reads as TGTGCCAGCAGTCTCTCCGGGACAGGGCCGTCCGAGCAGTACTTC. It codes for CASSLSGTGPSEQYF.

The V call is TRBV5-5, the J call TRBJ1-4; D perhaps matches TRBD1 (5 bases). Trimming left V 0 bases short and J 8 bases short, with 14 bases between. In germline, CDR1 is SGHKS, CDR2 YYEKEE (reference sequence). CDR3 length equals 15 residues. This chain's CDR3 is CASSLAGQGREKLFF. CDR3 in DNA: TGTGCCAGCAGCTTGGCCGGGCAGGGTAGGGAAAAACTGTTTTTT.

The gene calls are TRBV27 and TRBJ1-5, with D unresolved. Germline-derived CDR1 and CDR2 are MNHEY and SMNVEV (reference sequence). The V and J ends lost 5 bases and 7 bases respectively, with 15 bases between them. CDR3 size: 14 residues. The CDR3 sequence: CASSAQSSRQPQHF. In DNA form, the CDR3 reads TGTGCCAGCAGTGCCCAGAGTTCCCGGCAGCCCCAGCATTTT.

The rearrangement uses TRBV28 and TRBJ1-5, with D possibly TRBD1 on 5 matching bases. The CDR3 has 14 amino acids. Per germline, CDR1 MDHEN and CDR2 SYDVKM. Trimming cost V 4 bases and J 3 bases, with 10 bases left between them. The CDR3 region is CASSSGTFNQPQHF. CDR3 sequence (DNA): TGTGCCAGCAGTTCCGGGACGTTCAATCAGCCCCAGCATTTT.

To note about this clone: One end of the junction is discordant with germline, which a read error may explain. The chain couples TRBV7-8 to TRBJ1-2; D is perhaps TRBD1 (5 bases). There are 14 residues in the CDR3. Germline values: CDR1 SGHVS, CDR2 FQNEAQ. DNA for the CDR3: TGTGCCAGCAGTTTAGGGGAGGGCGGCTATGGCTACACCTTC. This sequence encodes CASSLGEGGYGYTF.

The chain carries TRBV7-2 and TRBJ1-3; perhaps TRBD1 as D (5 bases). Germline lookup yields CDR1 SGHTA and CDR2 FQGNSA. The CDR3 has 16 residues. The germline V and J ends were trimmed by 6 bases and 0 bases, with 15 bases remaining between them. The CDR3 coding sequence is TGTGCCAGCAGTTCAATGAGGGGCACCTCTGGAAACACCATATATTTT. Its translation: CASSSMRGTSGNTIYF.

The chain combines TRBV9 with TRBJ2-1, with 7 nucleotides matching TRBD2. V trimming: 4 bases; J trimming: 8 bases; junction bases outside the gene matches: 9. CDR1 is SGDLS and CDR2 is YYNGEE in the germline V gene. The CDR3 has 14 residues. The CDR3 DNA sequence: TGTGCCAGCAGCCCCGATGGGAGGGGACATGAGCAGTTCTTC. Its translation is CASSPDGRGHEQFF. Full variable domain (missing parts from reference TRBV9 and TRBJ2-1): DSGVTQTPKHLITATGQRVTLRCSPRSGDLSVYWYQQSLDQGLQFLIQYYNGEERAKGNILERFSAQQFPDLHSELNLSSLELGDSALYFCASSPDGRGHEQFFGPGTRLTVL.

V and J are TRBV7-9 and TRBJ2-1; weak D call: TRBD2 (5 bases). Germline-derived CDR1 and CDR2 are SEHNR and FQNEAQ (reference sequence). Trimming took 2 bases from V and 3 from J, leaving 5 bases between them. The CDR3 has 13 residues. The CDR3 DNA sequence: TGTGCCAGCAGCTTACGGGGCTACAATGAGCAGTTCTTC. Translating gives CASSLRGYNEQFF.

This clone was recorded a few times. The chain couples TRBV9 to TRBJ2-7, with TRBD2 as a possible D gene (5 bases). V was clipped by 0 bases and J by 6 bases, with 7 bases between them. This CDR3 spans 12 amino acids. Germline V CDR1 and CDR2: SGDLS, YYNGEE. Here the CDR3 DNA reads TGTGCCAGCAGCGTAGGAGGGCGCGAGCAGTACTTC. Protein sequence: CASSVGGREQYF.

The rearrangement joins TRBV27 to TRBJ2-1; 11 bases agree with TRBD1. The CDR3 sequence is 16 residues long. Germline trimming cut 5 bases from V and 8 bases from J; bases unmatched to any gene: 11. From germline, CDR1 is MNHEY and CDR2 SMNVEV (reference sequence). CDR3 DNA sequence: TGTGCCAGCAGTACCCGGGACAGGGGGTCGAGCGATGAGCAGTTCTTC. It is translated as CASSTRDRGSSDEQFF.